The 21 T cell receptor beta chains reported below all come from one sample, sequenced in a study of post-analysis software for immune sequencing data. Study-level findings and limits: TRBV segments more frequent in patients than in controls numbered about 5 and included TRBV5-6, TRBV5-1 and TRBV20-1.

These receptors have no identified antigens. Prepared libraries of TCR beta cDNA carried unique molecular identifiers. Each CDR3 protein gets one entry after TCRdb re-called the PCR reads with MiXCR. The repertoire holds roughly 800,000 distinct CDR3 sequences, with 53% as singletons. Sample: blood. The receptors stem from a girl aged 5 to 17 with multiple sclerosis.

This chain connects TRBV14 to TRBJ2-1; 14 positions agree with TRBD2. CDR3 size: 18 residues. V lost 0 bases and J lost 7; bases outside the gene matches: 8. Germline assignment: CDR1 SGHDN and CDR2 FVKESK. CDR3 nucleotide sequence: TGTGCCAGCAGCCAAGAGGGACTAGCGGGAGTGCCCAGAAATGAGCAGTTCTTC. The encoded protein is CASSQEGLAGVPRNEQFF.

The V gene is TRBV20-1, the J gene TRBJ2-7; the D call may be TRBD1 or TRBD2 (5 bases each). Germline loops: CDR1 DFQATT, CDR2 SNEGSKA (reference sequence). V lost 0 bases and J 3 bases, leaving 15 bases between the germline ends. This CDR3 is 15 amino acids long. The CDR3 reads CSARELGDPIYEQYF. CDR3 nucleotides: TGCAGTGCTAGAGAGTTGGGGGACCCCATCTACGAGCAGTACTTC.

This chain joins TRBV12-3 or TRBV12-4 and TRBJ2-7; 8 nucleotides line up with TRBD2. The CDR3 extends over 14 amino acids. V lost 6 bases to trimming and J lost 2 bases; unmatched junction nucleotides: 6. CDR3 region: CASRTGLGAYEQYF. The CDR3 region has the DNA TGTGCCAGCAGAACGGGACTAGGGGCCTACGAGCAGTACTTC.

V is TRBV12-3 or TRBV12-4 and J is TRBJ2-5; 7 nucleotides agree with TRBD1. The CDR3 totals 15 residues. The V and J ends lost 4 bases and 4 bases, in that order; junction bases with no gene match: 9. The CDR3 sequence: CASSSGTDQRETQYF. The CDR3 DNA is TGTGCCAGCAGTTCCGGGACAGATCAGAGAGAGACCCAGTACTTC.

This clonotype was seen only a few times. The CDR3 DNA reads TGTGCCATAACAGGGGTCTCTGGGGCCAACGTCCTGACTTTC. Translating gives CAITGVSGANVLTF. The chain is built from TRBV10-3 and TRBJ2-6; 7 bases align to TRBD1. The CDR3 consists of 14 residues. V was clipped by 9 bases and J by 0 bases; unmatched bases: 2. The V gene's germline CDR1 is ENHRY and CDR2 SYGVKD.

V gene TRBV5-1 combines with J gene TRBJ2-4; TRBD2 agrees at 7 bases. Judging by the DNA end, TRBJ2-5 fits better; the J call may be wrong. Germline V CDR1 and CDR2: SGHRS, YFSETQ. This CDR3 has 15 residues. CDR3 in DNA: TGCGCCAGCAGCCCCAGGACCATCGGGGGGGAGACCCAGTACTTC. This translates into CASSPRTIGGETQYF.

V usage is TRBV6-6 and J usage is TRBJ2-1, with TRBD2 matching 16 bases. The CDR3 loop spans 15 amino acids. Per the germline V gene, CDR1 is MNHNY and CDR2 is SVGAGI (reference sequence). Losses at the gene ends were 6 bases for V and 8 bases for J; bases not matched to a gene: 4. CDR3: CASSPGTSGRDEQFF. In nucleotides, the CDR3 is TGTGCCAGCAGCCCAGGGACTAGCGGGAGGGATGAGCAGTTCTTC.

The chain recombines TRBV20-1 with TRBJ2-3; 12 nucleotides line up with TRBD1. Germline trimming cut 6 bases from V and 4 bases from J; bases unmatched to any gene: 14. Germline values: CDR1 DFQATT, CDR2 SNEGSKA (reference sequence). The length of the CDR3 is 17 residues. The CDR3 nucleotides read TGCAGTGCCTTAGAGATATTGGGACAGGGGGCACCAGATACGCAGTATTTT. This codes for CSALEILGQGAPDTQYF.

The V call is TRBV20-1, the J call TRBJ2-4; D is perhaps TRBD1 (5 bases). The J call is doubtful: the DNA matches TRBJ2-7 better. The CDR3 loop spans 11 amino acids. Germline V lookup: CDR1 DFQATT, CDR2 SNEGSKA (reference sequence). CDR3: CSAEQEYEQYF. The DNA of the CDR3 is TGCAGTGCTGAACAGGAATACGAGCAGTACTTC.

This chain connects TRBV5-1 to TRBJ2-2; no clear D gene. Trimming cost V 0 bases and J 3 bases, with 3 bases left between them. Germline CDR1 reads SGHRS; CDR2 reads YFSETQ. The length of the CDR3 is 13 residues. CDR3 nucleotide sequence: TGCGCCAGCAGCTTGGCCCACACCGGGGAGCTGTTTTTT. Amino acid sequence: CASSLAHTGELFF.

This clonotype was seen ten or more times. This sequence joins TRBV7-2 and TRBJ1-2, with D perhaps matching TRBD1 (5 bases). The CDR3 extends over 13 amino acids. Germline lookup yields CDR1 SGHTA and CDR2 FQGNSA. The ends were cut back, 5 bases at V and 4 bases at J, with 11 bases in the middle. The DNA of the CDR3 is TGTGCCAGCAGCCCCGGACACCTCTATGGCTACACCTTC. Protein: CASSPGHLYGYTF. Filled out from reference TRBV7-2 and TRBJ1-2, the complete variable domain reads GAGVSQSPSNKVTEKGKDVELRCDPISGHTALYWYRQSLGQGLEFLIYFQGNSAPDKSGLPSDRFSAERTGGSVSTLTIQRTQQEDSAVYLCASSPGHLYGYTFGSGTRLTVV.

The chain carries TRBV2 and TRBJ1-2; D is undetermined. The CDR3 consists of 11 residues. CDR1 is SNHLY, CDR2 FYNNEI, per germline. V was shortened by 3 bases and J by 8 bases, with 7 bases between the two germline ends. Here the CDR3 reads CASSEAGGYTF. The CDR3 DNA follows: TGTGCCAGCAGTGAGGCTGGCGGCTACACCTTC.

V usage is TRBV20-1 and J usage is TRBJ2-7; TRBD2 agrees at 9 bases. Matching the DNA end better, TRBJ2-5 makes the J call doubtful. The CDR3 covers 14 residues. Germline V gene lookup returns CDR1 DFQATT and CDR2 SNEGSKA (reference sequence). CDR3 loop: CSASALAGSETQYF. The CDR3 DNA is TGCAGTGCTAGCGCTCTAGCGGGAAGCGAGACCCAGTACTTC.

This clonotype was recorded a few times. This chain uses TRBV5-1 with TRBJ1-5; 7 bases fit TRBD1. Germline V gives CDR1 SGHRS, CDR2 YFSETQ. This CDR3 contains 15 residues. V was clipped by 0 bases and J by 3 bases; unmatched bases: 3. The CDR3 DNA is TGCGCCAGCAGCTTGGGGCAGGGGGACAATCAGCCCCAGCATTTT. This codes for CASSLGQGDNQPQHF.

The chain uses TRBV10-3 and TRBJ1-2, with 7 bases aligning to TRBD1. Germline lookup yields CDR1 ENHRY and CDR2 SYGVKD. This CDR3 contains 17 residues. J lost 2 bases, V lost 2 bases, and 11 bases had no gene match. The CDR3 DNA reads TGTGCCATCAGTGAGAACTCGCACAGGGGAGAAAACTATGGCTACACCTTC. This translates into CAISENSHRGENYGYTF.

With regard to this clonotype: A junction end diverges from the germline sequence, so it may reflect a read error. The chain joins TRBV7-7 to TRBJ2-5; 8 nucleotides align to TRBD1. The CDR3 has 16 amino acids. The germline V gene has CDR1 SSHAT and CDR2 FNYEAQ (reference sequence). The DNA for the CDR3 is TGTGCTAGCAGCCCCGGGTACAGGGGGTACCAAGAGACCCAGTACTTC. As protein: CASSPGYRGYQETQYF.

This chain uses TRBV12-5 with TRBJ2-1; 9 bases are shared with TRBD2. The V gene end was trimmed by 6 bases and the J gene end by 2 bases; junction bases not matched to a gene: 8. Per the germline V gene, CDR1 is LGHNT and CDR2 is FRNRAP. This CDR3 has 16 residues. The chain's CDR3 is CASGERAGGPYNEQFF. The DNA of the CDR3 is TGTGCTAGTGGGGAGAGGGCGGGGGGGCCCTACAATGAGCAGTTCTTC. Full variable domain (missing parts from reference TRBV12-5 and TRBJ2-1): DARVTQTPRHKVTEMGQEVTMRCQPILGHNTVFWYRQTMMQGLELLAYFRNRAPLDDSGMPKDRFSAEMPDATLATLKIQPSEPRDSAVYFCASGERAGGPYNEQFFGPGTRLTVL.

The table lists this clonotype with a few counts. This rearrangement joins TRBV29-1 to TRBJ2-7, with D possibly being TRBD1 or TRBD2 (5 bases each). The length of the CDR3 is 13 residues. The germline V gene encodes CDR1 SQVTM and CDR2 ANQGSEA. V was trimmed by 4 bases and J by 0 bases, leaving 10 bases between them. CDR3 residues: CSVGGDGSYEQYF. The CDR3, as DNA: TGCAGCGTTGGAGGGGACGGCTCCTACGAGCAGTACTTC.

There are many counts of this clonotype. Germline and junction disagree at one end, which may indicate a read error. This chain links TRBV7-2 with TRBJ2-7; 9 bases fit TRBD2. The CDR3 has 15 amino acids. Germline V CDR1 and CDR2: SGHTA, FQGNSA. The CDR3 DNA follows: TGTGCCAGCAGCCTAGCGGCTAGCGGGAACTACGAGCAGTACTTC. The encoded protein is CASSLAASGNYEQYF.

This clonotype was observed a single time. J is TRBJ2-7 and V is TRBV11-2; 8 bases are shared with TRBD2. The CDR3 length is 15 residues. Germline V gene sequence: CDR1 SGHAT, CDR2 FQNNGV. The trim removed 5 bases at V and 6 bases at J, leaving 12 bases unmatched. DNA for the CDR3: TGTGCCAGCAGCCAGCAGAGCGGGAGTAATGGCGAGCAGTACTTC. Amino acids: CASSQQSGSNGEQYF.

The J gene is TRBJ1-2, the V gene TRBV6-6; perhaps TRBD1 as D (6 bases). This CDR3 is built from 14 residues. Trimming left V 0 bases short and J 5 bases short, with 10 bases between. Per germline, CDR1 MNHNY and CDR2 SVGAGI (reference sequence). Here the CDR3 reads CASSYSGASYGYTF. CDR3 DNA: TGTGCCAGCAGTTACTCGGGGGCGAGTTATGGCTACACCTTC.